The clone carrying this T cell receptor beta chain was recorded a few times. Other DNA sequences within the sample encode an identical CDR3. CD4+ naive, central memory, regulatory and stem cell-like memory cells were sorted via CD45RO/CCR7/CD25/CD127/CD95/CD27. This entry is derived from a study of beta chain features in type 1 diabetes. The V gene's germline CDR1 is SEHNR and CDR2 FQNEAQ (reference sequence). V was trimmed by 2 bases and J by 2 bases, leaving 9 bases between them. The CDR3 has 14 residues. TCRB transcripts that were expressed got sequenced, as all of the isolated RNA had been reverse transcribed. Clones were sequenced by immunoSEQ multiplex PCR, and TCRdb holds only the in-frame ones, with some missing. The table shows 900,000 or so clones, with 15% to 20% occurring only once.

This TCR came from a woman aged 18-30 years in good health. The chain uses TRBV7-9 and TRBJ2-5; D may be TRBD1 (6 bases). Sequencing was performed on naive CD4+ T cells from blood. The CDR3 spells CASSLMQGQETQYF. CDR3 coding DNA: TGTGCCAGCAGCTTAATGCAGGGGCAAGAGACCCAGTACTTC.